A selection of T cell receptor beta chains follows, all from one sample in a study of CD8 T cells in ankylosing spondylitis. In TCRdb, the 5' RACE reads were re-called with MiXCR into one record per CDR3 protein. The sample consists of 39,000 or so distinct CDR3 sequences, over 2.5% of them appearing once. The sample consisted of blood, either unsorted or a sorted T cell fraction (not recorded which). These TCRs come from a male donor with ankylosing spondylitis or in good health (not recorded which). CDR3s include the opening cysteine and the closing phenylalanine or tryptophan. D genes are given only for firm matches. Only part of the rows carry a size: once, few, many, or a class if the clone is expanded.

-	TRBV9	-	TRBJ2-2	TGTGCCAGCAGCGTAAGTGGGGCCACGAACACCGGGGAGCTGTTTTTT	CASSVSGATNTGELFF
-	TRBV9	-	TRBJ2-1	TGTGCCAGCAGCGTAGCCGCGACTTTCTCCTACAATGAGCAGTTCTTC	CASSVAATFSYNEQFF
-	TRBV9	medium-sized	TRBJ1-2	TGTGCCAGCAGCGTCGGCGGCACTAACTATGGCTACACCTTC	CASSVGGTNYGYTF
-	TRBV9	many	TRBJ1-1	TGTGCCAGCAGCGTAACTGCGGGGACGCACTACACTGAAGCTTTCTTT	CASSVTAGTHYTEAFF
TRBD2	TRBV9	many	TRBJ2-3	TGTGCCAGCAGCGTAGGCCGCGGGGGGGGAGATACGCAGTATTTT	CASSVGRGGGDTQYF
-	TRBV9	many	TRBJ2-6	TGTGCCAGCAGCGTCACACAGTCCTCTGGGGCCAACGTCCTGACTTTC	CASSVTQSSGANVLTF
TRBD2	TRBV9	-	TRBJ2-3	TGTGCCAGCAGCGGGTGGGGGGGGGATGCTAGCACAGATACGCAGTATTTT	CASSGWGGDASTDTQYF
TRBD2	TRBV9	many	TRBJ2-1	TGTGCCAGCAGCGTAGACGAGCGGGGCTACAATGAGCAGTTCTTC	CASSVDERGYNEQFF
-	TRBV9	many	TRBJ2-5	TGTGCCAGCAGCGCCATGGGGGTTCGAGAGACCCAGTACTTC	CASSAMGVRETQYF
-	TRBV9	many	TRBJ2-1	TGTGCCAGCAGCGTAGCGTCTCACAATGAGCAGTTCTTC	CASSVASHNEQFF
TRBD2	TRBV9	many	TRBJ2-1	TGTGCCAGCAGCGTAGAAACTAGCGGGAGAGAGCAGTTCTTC	CASSVETSGREQFF
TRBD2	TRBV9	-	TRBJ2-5	TGTGCCAGCAGCGTAGCCAGCGGGGAAGAGACCCAGTACTTC	CASSVASGEETQYF
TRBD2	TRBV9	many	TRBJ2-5	TGTGCCAGCAGCGTTAGCGGGAGTGAGACCCAGTACTTC	CASSVSGSETQYF
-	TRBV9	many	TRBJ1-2	TGTGCCAGCAGCCAACAGAGTACTAACTATGGCTACACCTTC	CASSQQSTNYGYTF
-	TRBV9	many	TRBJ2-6	TGTGCCAGCAGCGTAGCTCCGGGACTCACCTCTGGGGCCAACGTCCTGACTTTC	CASSVAPGLTSGANVLTF
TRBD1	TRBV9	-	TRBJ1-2	TGTGCCAGCAGCGTAGAGGGACAGGATGGCTACACCTTC	CASSVEGQDGYTF
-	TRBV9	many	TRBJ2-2	TGTGCCAGCAGCGCCAGACTAGTGGGTCCCACCGGGGAGCTGTTTTTT	CASSARLVGPTGELFF
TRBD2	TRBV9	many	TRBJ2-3	TGTGCCAGCAGCGTAGCTAGGACTAGCGGTGGCACAGATACGCAGTATTTT	CASSVARTSGGTDTQYF
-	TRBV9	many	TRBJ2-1	TGTGCCAGCAGCCTGTCCGGGACGATCAATGAGCAGTTCTTC	CASSLSGTINEQFF
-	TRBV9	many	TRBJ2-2	TGTGCCAGCAGCCGGTGGGGCACCGGGGAGCTGTTTTTT	CASSRWGTGELFF
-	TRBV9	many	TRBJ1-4	TGTGCCAGCAGTGATGTTGGGACCGGAGATGGTGGGGACTCTGAAAAACTGTTTTTT	CASSDVGTGDGGDSEKLFF
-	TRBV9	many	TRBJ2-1	TGTGCCAGCAGCGCCACTAGCTTGAATGAGCAGTTCTTC	CASSATSLNEQFF
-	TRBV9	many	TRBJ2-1	TGTGCCAGCAGCCAGGCCGGTGGTGCCTACAATGAGCAGTTCTTC	CASSQAGGAYNEQFF
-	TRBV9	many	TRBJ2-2	TGTGCCAGCAGCGTAGACGTGGGGACCGGGGAGCTGTTTTTT	CASSVDVGTGELFF
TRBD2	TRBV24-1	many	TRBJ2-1	TGTGCCACCCCCGGGACTAGCGGGAGGGGGAGCTACAATGAGCAGTTCTTC	CATPGTSGRGSYNEQFF
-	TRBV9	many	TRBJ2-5	TGTGCCAGCAGCCAGGGGCTTAATCAAGAGACCCAGTACTTC	CASSQGLNQETQYF
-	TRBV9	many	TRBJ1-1	TGTGCCAGCAGCGTGGGGGGCCAGAACACTGAAGCTTTCTTT	CASSVGGQNTEAFF
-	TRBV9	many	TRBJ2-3	TGTGCCAGCAGCGTACAATATACAGATACGCAGTATTTT	CASSVQYTDTQYF
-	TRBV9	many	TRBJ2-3	TGTGCCAGCAAGGGTTCTTTCACAGATACGCAGTATTTT	CASKGSFTDTQYF